This entry describes one T cell receptor beta chain. Measured with immunoSEQ multiplex PCR; TCRdb has only the in-frame clones, and not every one. The profile shows around 47,000 clones, 85% to 90% of them singletons. This entry is derived from a study of memory CD8 T cells in hepatitis C reinfection. Background on the study: A couple of donors resolved primary infection, then developed chronic reinfection.

Time point of the sample: peak reinfection, 3 to 8 weeks after reinfection detection. TCR sequencing was done directly ex vivo on sorted cells, without expansion in vitro. Donors were people who inject drugs in the Montreal HEPCO cohort. The sequencing input was naive CD8+ T cells sorted from blood. This receptor was obtained from a young man with hepatitis C virus infection.

CDR3 loop: CASSFPDMGGYTF. In DNA, the CDR3 is TGTGCCAGCAGCTTCCCCGACATGGGCGGCTACACCTTC. The V call is TRBV11-2, the J call TRBJ1-2; D is ambiguous. Germline V CDR1 and CDR2: SGHAT, FQNNGV. Trimming stripped 3 bases from V and 8 bases from J, with 13 bases between. The CDR3 spans 13 residues.